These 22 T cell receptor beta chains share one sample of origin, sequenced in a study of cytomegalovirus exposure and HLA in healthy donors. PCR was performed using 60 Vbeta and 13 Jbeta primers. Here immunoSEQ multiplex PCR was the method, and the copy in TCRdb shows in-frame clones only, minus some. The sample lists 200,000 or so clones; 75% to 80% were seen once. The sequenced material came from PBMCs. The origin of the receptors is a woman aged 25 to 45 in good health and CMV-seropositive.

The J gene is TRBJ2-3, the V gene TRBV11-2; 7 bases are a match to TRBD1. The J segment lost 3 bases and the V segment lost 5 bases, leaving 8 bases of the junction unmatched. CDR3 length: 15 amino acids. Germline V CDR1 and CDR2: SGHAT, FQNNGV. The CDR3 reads CASSTDRVRTDTQYF. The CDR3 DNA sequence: TGTGCCAGCAGCACCGACAGGGTACGGACAGATACGCAGTATTTT. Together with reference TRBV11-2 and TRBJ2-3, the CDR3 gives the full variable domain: EAGVAQSPRYKIIEKRQSVAFWCNPISGHATLYWYQQILGQGPKLLIQFQNNGVVDDSQLPKDRFSAERLKGVDSTLKIQPAKLEDSAVYLCASSTDRVRTDTQYFGPGTRLTVL.

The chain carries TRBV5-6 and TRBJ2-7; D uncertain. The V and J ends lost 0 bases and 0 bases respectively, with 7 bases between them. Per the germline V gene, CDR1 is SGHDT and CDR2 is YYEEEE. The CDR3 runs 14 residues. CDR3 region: CASSLVGSSYEQYF. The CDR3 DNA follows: TGTGCCAGCAGCTTGGTTGGTAGCTCCTACGAGCAGTACTTC.

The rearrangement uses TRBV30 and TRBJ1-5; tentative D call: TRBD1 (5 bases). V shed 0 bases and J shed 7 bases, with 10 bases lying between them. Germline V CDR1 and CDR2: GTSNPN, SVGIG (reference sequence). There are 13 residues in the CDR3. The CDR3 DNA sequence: TGTGCCTGGAGTGTAACAGGTAGACAGCCCCAGCATTTT. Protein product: CAWSVTGRQPQHF.

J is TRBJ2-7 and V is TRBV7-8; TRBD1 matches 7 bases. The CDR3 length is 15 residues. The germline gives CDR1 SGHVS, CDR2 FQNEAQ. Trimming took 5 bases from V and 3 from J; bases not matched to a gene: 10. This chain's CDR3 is CASSPPGTVFYEQYF. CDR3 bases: TGTGCCAGCAGCCCCCCCGGGACAGTTTTCTACGAGCAGTACTTC.

DNA for the CDR3: TGCGCCAGCAGCCACCAACTAGCCGGGACAGGAGGAAGTTCACCCCTCCACTTT. It encodes CASSHQLAGTGGSSPLHF. J is TRBJ1-6 and V is TRBV4-1, with 8 bases lining up with TRBD1. From germline, CDR1 is MGHRA and CDR2 YSYEKL. Trimming at V came to 3 bases and at J to 9 bases, leaving 16 bases not matched to a gene. The CDR3 is made up of 18 amino acids.

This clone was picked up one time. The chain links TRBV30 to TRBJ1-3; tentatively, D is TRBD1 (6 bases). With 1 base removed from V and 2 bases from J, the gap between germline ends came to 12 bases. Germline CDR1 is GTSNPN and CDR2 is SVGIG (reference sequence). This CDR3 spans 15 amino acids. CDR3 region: CAWSAERTAGNTIYF. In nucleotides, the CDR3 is TGTGCCTGGAGTGCCGAAAGGACAGCTGGAAACACCATATATTTT.

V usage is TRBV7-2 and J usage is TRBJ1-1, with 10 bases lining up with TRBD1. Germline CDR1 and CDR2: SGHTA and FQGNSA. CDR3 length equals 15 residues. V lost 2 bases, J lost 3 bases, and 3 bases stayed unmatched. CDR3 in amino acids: CASSLTGTGDTEAFF. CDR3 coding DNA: TGTGCCAGCAGCTTAACCGGGACAGGGGACACTGAAGCTTTCTTT.

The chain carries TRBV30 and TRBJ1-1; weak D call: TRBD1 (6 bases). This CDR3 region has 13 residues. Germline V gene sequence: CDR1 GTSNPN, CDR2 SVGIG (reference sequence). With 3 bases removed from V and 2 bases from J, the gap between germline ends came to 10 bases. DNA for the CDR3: TGTGCCTGGAGCTTACAGGGAAACACTGAAGCTTTCTTT. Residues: CAWSLQGNTEAFF.

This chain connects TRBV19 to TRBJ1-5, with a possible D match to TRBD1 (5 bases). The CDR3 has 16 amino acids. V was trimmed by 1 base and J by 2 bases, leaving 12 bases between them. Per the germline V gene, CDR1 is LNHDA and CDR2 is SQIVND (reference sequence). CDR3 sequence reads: CASSIGEGEGNQPQHF. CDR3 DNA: TGTGCCAGTAGTATAGGGGAAGGGGAGGGCAATCAGCCCCAGCATTTT.

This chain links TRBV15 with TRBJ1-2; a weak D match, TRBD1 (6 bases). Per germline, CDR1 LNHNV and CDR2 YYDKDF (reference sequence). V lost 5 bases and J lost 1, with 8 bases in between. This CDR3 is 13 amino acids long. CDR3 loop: CATSVQGNYGYTF. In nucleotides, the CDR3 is TGTGCCACCAGCGTACAGGGTAACTATGGCTACACCTTC.

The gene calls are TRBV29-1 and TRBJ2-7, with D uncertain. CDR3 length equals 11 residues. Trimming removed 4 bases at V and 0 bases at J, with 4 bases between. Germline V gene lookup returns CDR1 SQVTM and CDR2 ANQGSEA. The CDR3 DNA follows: TGCAGCGTTGGCGGCTCCTACGAGCAGTACTTC. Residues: CSVGGSYEQYF.

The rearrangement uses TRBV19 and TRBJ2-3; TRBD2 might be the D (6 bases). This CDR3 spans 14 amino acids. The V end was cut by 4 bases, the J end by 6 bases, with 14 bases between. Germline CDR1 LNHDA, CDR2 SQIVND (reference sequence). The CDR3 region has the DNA TGTGCCAGTAGTACCCAACCGAGCGGGGATACGCAGTATTTT. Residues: CASSTQPSGDTQYF.

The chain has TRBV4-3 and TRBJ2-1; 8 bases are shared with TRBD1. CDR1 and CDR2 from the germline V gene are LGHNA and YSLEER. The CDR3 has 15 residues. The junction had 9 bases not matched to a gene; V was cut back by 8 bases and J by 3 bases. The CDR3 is CASSTQGESYNEQFF. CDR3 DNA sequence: TGCGCCAGCTCAACACAGGGGGAGAGCTACAATGAGCAGTTCTTC.

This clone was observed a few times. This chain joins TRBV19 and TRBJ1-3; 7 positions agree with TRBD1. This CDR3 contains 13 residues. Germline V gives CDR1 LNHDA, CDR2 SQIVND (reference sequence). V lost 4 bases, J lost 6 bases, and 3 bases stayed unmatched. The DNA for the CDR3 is TGTGCCAGTAGTACGGGACAGCTAAACACCATATATTTT. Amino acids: CASSTGQLNTIYF.

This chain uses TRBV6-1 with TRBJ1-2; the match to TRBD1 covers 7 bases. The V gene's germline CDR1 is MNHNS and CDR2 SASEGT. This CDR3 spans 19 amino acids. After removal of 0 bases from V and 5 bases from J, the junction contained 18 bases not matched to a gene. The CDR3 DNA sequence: TGTGCCAGCAGTGAAGCGCTCCCACGGGGACAGACGACATATTATGGCTACACCTTC. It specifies CASSEALPRGQTTYYGYTF.

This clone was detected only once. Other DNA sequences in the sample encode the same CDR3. In DNA form, the CDR3 reads TGTGCCATCAGTGGGCTAGCGGCCAGCACAGATACGCAGTATTTT. Encoded protein: CAISGLAASTDTQYF. This chain links TRBV10-3 with TRBJ2-3; TRBD2 agrees at 7 bases. Per germline, CDR1 ENHRY and CDR2 SYGVKD. Trimming took 4 bases from V and 0 from J; bases not matched to a gene: 4. CDR3 size: 15 residues.

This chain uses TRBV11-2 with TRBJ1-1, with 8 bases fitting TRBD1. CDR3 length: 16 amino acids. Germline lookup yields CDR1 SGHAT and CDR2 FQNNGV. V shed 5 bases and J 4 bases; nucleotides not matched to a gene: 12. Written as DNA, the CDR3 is TGTGCCAGCAGCAAACTAAGCAGGGGGCGAGGCACTGAAGCTTTCTTT. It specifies CASSKLSRGRGTEAFF.

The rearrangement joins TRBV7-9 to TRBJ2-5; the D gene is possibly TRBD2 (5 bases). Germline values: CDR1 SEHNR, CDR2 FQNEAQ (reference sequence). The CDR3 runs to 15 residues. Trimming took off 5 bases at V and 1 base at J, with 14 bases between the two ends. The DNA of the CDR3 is TGTGCCAGCAGCGTAGAAGGACTCCCCCAAGAGACCCAGTACTTC. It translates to CASSVEGLPQETQYF.

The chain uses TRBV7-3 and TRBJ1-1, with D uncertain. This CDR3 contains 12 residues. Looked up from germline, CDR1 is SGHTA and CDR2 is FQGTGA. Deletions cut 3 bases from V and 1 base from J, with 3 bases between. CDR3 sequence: CASSFGNTEAFF. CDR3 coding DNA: TGTGCCAGCAGCTTCGGGAACACTGAAGCTTTCTTT.

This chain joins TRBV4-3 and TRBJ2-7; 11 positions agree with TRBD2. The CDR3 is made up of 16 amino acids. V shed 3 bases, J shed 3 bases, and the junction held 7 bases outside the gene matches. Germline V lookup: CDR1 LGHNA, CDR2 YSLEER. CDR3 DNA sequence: TGCGCCAGCAGCCAGGACCTAGCGGGAGGACTCTACGAGCAGTACTTC. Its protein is CASSQDLAGGLYEQYF.

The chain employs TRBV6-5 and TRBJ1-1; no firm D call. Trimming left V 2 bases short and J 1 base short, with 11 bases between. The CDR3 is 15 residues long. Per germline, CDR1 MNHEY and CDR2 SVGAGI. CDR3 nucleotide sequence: TGTGCCAGCAGTTACAGGGAGATGGGGAACACTGAAGCTTTCTTT. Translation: CASSYREMGNTEAFF.

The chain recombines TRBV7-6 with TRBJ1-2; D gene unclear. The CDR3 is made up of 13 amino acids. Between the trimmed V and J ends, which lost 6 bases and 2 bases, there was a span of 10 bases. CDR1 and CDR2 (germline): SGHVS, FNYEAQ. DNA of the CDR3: TGTGCCAGCAGTGCCGCCGGGAACTATGGCTACACCTTC. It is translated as CASSAAGNYGYTF.